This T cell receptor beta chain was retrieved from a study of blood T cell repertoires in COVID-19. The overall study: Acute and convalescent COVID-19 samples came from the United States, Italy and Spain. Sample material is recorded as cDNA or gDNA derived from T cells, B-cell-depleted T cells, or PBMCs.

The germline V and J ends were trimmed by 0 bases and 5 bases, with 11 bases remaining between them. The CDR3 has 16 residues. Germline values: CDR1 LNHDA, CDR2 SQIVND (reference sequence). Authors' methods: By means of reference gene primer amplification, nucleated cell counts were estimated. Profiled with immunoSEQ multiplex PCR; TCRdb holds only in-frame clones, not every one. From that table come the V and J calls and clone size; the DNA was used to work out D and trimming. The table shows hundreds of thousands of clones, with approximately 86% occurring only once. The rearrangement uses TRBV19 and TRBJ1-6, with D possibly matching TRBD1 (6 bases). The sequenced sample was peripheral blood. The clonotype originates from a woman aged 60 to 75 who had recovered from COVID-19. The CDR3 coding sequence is TGTGCCAGTAGTATAGATTCACAGGGTCATAATTCACCCCTCCACTTT. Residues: CASSIDSQGHNSPLHF.